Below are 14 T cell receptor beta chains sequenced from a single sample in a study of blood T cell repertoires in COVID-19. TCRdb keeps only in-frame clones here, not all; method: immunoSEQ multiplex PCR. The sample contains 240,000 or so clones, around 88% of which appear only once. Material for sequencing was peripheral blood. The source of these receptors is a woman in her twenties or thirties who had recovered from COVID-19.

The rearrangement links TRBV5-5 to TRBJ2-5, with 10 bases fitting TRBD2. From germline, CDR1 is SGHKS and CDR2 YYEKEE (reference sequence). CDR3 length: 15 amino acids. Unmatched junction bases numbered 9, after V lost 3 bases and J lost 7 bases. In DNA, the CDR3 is TGTGCCAGCAGCTCCGGACTAGCGGCGGGTGGGACCCAGTACTTC. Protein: CASSSGLAAGGTQYF.

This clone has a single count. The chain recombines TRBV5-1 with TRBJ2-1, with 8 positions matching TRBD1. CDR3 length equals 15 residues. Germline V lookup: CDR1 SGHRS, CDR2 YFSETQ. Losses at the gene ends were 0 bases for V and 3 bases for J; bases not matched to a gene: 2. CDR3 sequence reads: CASSLGGQGYNEQFF. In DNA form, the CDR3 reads TGCGCCAGCAGCTTGGGTGGACAGGGCTACAATGAGCAGTTCTTC.

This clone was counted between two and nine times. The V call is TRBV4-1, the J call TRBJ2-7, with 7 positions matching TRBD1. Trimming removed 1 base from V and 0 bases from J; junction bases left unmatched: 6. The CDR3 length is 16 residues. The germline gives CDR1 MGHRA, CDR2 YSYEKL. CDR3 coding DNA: TGCGCCAGCAGCCAAGGGGGACAGCCGAGCTCCTACGAGCAGTACTTC. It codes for CASSQGGQPSSYEQYF.

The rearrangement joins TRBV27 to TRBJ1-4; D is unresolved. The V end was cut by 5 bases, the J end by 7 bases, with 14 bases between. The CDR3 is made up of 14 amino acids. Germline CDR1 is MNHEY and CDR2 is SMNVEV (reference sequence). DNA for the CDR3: TGTGCCAGCAGTCCCAGAGGTTGGGTTGAAAAACTGTTTTTT. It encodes CASSPRGWVEKLFF.

CDR3 sequence (DNA): TGTGCCAGCAGTATGCTTGGACAGGGAGAAAAACTGTTTTTT. It specifies CASSMLGQGEKLFF. The rearrangement uses TRBV2 and TRBJ1-4; 8 bases agree with TRBD1. Germline V gene data show CDR1 as SNHLY and CDR2 as FYNNEI. This CDR3 is built from 14 residues. After removal of 5 bases from V and 8 bases from J, the junction contained 7 bases not matched to a gene.

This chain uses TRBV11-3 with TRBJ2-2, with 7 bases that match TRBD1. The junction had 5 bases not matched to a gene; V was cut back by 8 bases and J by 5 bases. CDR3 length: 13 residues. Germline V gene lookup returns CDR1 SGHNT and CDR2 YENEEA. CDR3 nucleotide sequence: TGTGCCAGCTCCTTCAGGGGGACCGGGGAGCTGTTTTTT. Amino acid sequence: CASSFRGTGELFF.

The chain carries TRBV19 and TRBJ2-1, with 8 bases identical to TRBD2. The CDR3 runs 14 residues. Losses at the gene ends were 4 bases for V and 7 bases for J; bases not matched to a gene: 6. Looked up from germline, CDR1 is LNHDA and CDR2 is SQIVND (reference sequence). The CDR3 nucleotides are TGTGCCAGTAGTACGGGGGGGAACGGGAATGAGCAGTTCTTC. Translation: CASSTGGNGNEQFF.

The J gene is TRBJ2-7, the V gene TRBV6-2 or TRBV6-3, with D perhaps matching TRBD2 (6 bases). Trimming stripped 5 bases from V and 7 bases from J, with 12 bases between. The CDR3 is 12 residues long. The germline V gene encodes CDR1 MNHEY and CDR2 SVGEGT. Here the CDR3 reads CASSQTRGEQYF. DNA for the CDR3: TGTGCCAGCAGTCAGACTAGAGGAGAGCAGTACTTC.

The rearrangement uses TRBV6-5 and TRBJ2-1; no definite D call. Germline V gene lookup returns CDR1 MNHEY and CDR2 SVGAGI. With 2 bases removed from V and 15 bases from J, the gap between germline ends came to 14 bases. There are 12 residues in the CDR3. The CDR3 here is CASSYDFFIWFF. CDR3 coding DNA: TGTGCCAGCAGTTACGACTTTTTTATATGGTTCTTC.

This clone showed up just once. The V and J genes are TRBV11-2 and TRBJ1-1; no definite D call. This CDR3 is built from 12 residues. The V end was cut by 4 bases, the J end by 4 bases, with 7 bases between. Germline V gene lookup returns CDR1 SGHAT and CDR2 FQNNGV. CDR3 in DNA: TGTGCCAGCAGCTACTTTCCCACTGAAGCTTTCTTT. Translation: CASSYFPTEAFF.

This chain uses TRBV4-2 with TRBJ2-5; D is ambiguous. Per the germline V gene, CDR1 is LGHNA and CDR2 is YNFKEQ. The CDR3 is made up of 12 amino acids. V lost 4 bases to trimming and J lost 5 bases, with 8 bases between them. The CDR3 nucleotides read TGTGCCAGCAGCCGCGAATCGGAGACCCAGTACTTC. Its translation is CASSRESETQYF.

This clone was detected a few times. The CDR3 nucleotides read TGTGCCAGCAGCCCAAGGACAGGGCCGAACACCGGGGAGCTGTTTTTT. Amino acid sequence: CASSPRTGPNTGELFF. This sequence joins TRBV9 and TRBJ2-2; the match to TRBD1 covers 8 bases. Trimming cost V 4 bases and J 0 bases; bases outside gene matches: 5. This CDR3 contains 16 residues. The germline V gene encodes CDR1 SGDLS and CDR2 YYNGEE.

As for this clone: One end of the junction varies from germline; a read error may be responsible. The CDR3: CSARDGAGEAF. CDR3 DNA: TGCAGTGCTAGAGATGGGGCAGGCGAGGCTTTT. The chain recombines TRBV20-1 with TRBJ1-4; tentatively, D is TRBD1 (5 bases). CDR1 and CDR2 (germline): DFQATT, SNEGSKA (reference sequence). The length of the CDR3 is 11 residues.

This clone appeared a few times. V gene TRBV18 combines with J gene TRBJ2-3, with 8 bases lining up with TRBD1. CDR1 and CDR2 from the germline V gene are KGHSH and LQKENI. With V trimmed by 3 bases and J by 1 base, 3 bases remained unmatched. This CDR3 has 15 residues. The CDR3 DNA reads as TGTGCCAGCTCACCGTCGGACAGGGGCACAGATACGCAGTATTTT. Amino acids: CASSPSDRGTDTQYF. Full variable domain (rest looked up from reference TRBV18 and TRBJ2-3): NAGVMQNPRHLVRRRGQEARLRCSPMKGHSHVYWYRQLPEEGLKFMVYLQKENIIDESGMPKERFSAEFPKEGPSILRIQQVVRGDSAAYFCASSPSDRGTDTQYFGPGTRLTVL.